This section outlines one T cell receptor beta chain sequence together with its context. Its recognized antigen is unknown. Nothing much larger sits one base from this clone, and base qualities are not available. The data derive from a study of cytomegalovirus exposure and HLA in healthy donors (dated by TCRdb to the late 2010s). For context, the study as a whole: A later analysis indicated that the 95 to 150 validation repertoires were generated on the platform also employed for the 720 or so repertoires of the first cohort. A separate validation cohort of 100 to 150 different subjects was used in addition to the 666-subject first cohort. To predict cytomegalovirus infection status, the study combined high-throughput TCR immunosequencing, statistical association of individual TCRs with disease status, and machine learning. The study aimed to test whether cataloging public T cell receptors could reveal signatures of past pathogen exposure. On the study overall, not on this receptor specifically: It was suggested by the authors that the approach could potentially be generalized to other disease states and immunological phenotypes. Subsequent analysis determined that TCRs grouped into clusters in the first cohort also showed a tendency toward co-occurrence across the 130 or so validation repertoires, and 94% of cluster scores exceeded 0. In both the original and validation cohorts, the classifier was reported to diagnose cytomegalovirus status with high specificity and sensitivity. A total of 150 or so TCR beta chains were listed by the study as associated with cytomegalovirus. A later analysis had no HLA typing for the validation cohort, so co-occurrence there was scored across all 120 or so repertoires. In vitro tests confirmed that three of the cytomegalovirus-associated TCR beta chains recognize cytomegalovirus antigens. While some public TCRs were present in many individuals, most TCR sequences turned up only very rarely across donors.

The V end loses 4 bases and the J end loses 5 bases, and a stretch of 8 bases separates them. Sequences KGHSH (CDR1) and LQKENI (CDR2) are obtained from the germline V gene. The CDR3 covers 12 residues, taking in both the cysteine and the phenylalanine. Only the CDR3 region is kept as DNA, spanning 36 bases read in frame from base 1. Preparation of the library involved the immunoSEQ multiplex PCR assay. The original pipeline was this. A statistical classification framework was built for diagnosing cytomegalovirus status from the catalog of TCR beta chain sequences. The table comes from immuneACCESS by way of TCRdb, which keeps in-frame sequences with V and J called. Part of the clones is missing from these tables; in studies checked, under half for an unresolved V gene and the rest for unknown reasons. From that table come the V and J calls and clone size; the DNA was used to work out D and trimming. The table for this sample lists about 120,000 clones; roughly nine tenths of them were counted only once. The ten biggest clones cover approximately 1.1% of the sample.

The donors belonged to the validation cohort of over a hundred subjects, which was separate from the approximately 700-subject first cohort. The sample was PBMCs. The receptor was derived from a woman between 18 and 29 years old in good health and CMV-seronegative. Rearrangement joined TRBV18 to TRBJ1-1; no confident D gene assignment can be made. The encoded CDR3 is CASSLGETEAFF. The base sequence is TGTGCCAGCTCACTCGGGGAAACTGAAGCTTTCTTT.